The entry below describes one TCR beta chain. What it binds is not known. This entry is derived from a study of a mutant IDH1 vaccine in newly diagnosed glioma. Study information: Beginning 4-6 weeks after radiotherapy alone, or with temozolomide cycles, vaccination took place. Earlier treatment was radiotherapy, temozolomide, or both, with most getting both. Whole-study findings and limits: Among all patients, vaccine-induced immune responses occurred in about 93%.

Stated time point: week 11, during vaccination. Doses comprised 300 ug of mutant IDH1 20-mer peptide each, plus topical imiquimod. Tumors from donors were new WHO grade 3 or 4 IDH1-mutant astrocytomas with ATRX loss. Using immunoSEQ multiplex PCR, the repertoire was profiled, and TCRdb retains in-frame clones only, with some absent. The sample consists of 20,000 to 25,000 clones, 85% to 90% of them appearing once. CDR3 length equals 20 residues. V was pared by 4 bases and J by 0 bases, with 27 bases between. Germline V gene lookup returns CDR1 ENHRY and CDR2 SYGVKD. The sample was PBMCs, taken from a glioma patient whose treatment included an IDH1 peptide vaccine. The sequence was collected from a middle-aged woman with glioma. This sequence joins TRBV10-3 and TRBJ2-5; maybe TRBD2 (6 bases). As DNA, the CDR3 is TGTGCCATCAGTGGAGGCGATGATAGCAGCGGGTTCGGGTACCAAGAGACCCAGTACTTC. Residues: CAISGGDDSSGFGYQETQYF.